The 28 T cell receptor beta chains below all came from one sample that was sequenced in a study of blood T cell repertoires in COVID-19. Repertoires were generated with immunoSEQ multiplex PCR, while TCRdb's copy carries only in-frame clones and drops some. The table has about 220,000 clones, about 79% seen once; the top ten hold 3% to 4%. The sequenced material came from PBMCs or T cells enriched from blood (not recorded which). These receptor sequences come from a woman aged 55-70 years who had recovered from COVID-19.

This clone came up many times. The chain is built from TRBV2 and TRBJ2-1; D unresolved. The CDR3 loop spans 13 amino acids. Germline assignment: CDR1 SNHLY and CDR2 FYNNEI. V lost 6 bases and J 4 bases, leaving 10 bases between the germline ends. CDR3 bases: TGTGCCAGCAGAGCAGCGCAATACAATGAGCAGTTCTTC. This sequence encodes CASRAAQYNEQFF.

As to this clone: Sequence at one end of the junction differs from germline and may be a read error. This rearrangement joins TRBV7-2 to TRBJ2-7, with 8 nucleotides matching TRBD1. The CDR3 contains 14 residues. Looked up from germline, CDR1 is SGHTA and CDR2 is FQGNSA. The CDR3 sequence is CASSLATGAYEQYF. In nucleotides, the CDR3 is TGTGCCAGCAGCCTAGCGACAGGGGCCTACGAGCAGTACTTC.

The chain has TRBV7-2 and TRBJ1-4; a possible D gene is TRBD1 (6 bases). The CDR3 has 16 amino acids. The V end lost 3 bases, the J end lost 4 bases, and 15 bases lay between the germline ends. The germline gives CDR1 SGHTA, CDR2 FQGNSA. As DNA, the CDR3 is TGTGCCAGCAGCTTGGTGGGGGGGCGGAATAATGAAAAACTGTTTTTT. Translation gives CASSLVGGRNNEKLFF.

The chain uses TRBV5-1 and TRBJ2-7; 8 bases map to TRBD1. Germline V CDR1 and CDR2: SGHRS, YFSETQ. V was pared by 4 bases and J by 2 bases, with 8 bases of the junction left unmatched. CDR3 length: 15 residues. The CDR3 DNA reads as TGCGCCAGCAGCGGCGGGACAGGCAAAGCCTACGAGCAGTACTTC. Encoded protein: CASSGGTGKAYEQYF.

The genes are TRBV6-6 and TRBJ1-2; TRBD1 matches at 8 bases. Trimming removed 4 bases from V and 8 bases from J; junction bases left unmatched: 9. Per germline, CDR1 MNHNY and CDR2 SVGAGI (reference sequence). This CDR3 has 14 amino acids. CDR3 DNA sequence: TGTGCCAGCAGTTTGGACAGGGTCGGTCTGGGCTACACCTTC. Translated, it gives CASSLDRVGLGYTF.

The CDR3 region has the DNA TGTGCCAGCAGCTCCTATCCCAGGACAGCATCCTACGAGCAGTACTTC. Translated: CASSSYPRTASYEQYF. This rearrangement joins TRBV14 to TRBJ2-7; tentatively, D is TRBD1 (6 bases). The CDR3 has 16 residues. The germline V gene encodes CDR1 SGHDN and CDR2 FVKESK. V lost 5 bases and J lost 1, with 18 bases in between.

This clone has only one observation. The chain employs TRBV11-2 and TRBJ2-5; TRBD1 matches at 8 bases. The V gene's germline CDR1 is SGHAT and CDR2 FQNNGV. J lost 1 base, V lost 6 bases, and 7 bases had no gene match. The CDR3 totals 15 residues. As DNA, the CDR3 is TGTGCCAGCAGAGCCGGTACAGGGGGCCAAGAGACCCAGTACTTC. Protein sequence: CASRAGTGGQETQYF.

This clone has just one count. The chain uses TRBV7-9 and TRBJ2-7, with 7 nucleotides matching TRBD1. The CDR3 consists of 14 residues. Per germline, CDR1 SEHNR and CDR2 FQNEAQ (reference sequence). With 6 bases clipped from V and 0 bases from J, the junction kept 5 bases outside the gene matches. The CDR3 region has the DNA TGTGCCAGCAGTTCCGACAGGGTCTCCTACGAGCAGTACTTC. Translation: CASSSDRVSYEQYF.

This sequence joins TRBV6-6 and TRBJ1-6; TRBD1 is a possible D gene (5 bases). The CDR3 is 15 amino acids. From germline, CDR1 is MNHNY and CDR2 SVGAGI (reference sequence). Deletions cut 0 bases from V and 8 bases from J, with 11 bases between. In DNA form, the CDR3 reads TGTGCCAGCAGTTACTCGGGGGAGGAGGATTCACCCCTCCACTTT. This sequence encodes CASSYSGEEDSPLHF.

The rearrangement joins TRBV4-2 to TRBJ2-4, with 9 bases aligning to TRBD2. The CDR3 has 18 amino acids. With 6 bases clipped from V and 6 bases from J, the junction kept 18 bases outside the gene matches. The germline V gene has CDR1 LGHNA and CDR2 YNFKEQ. CDR3 in amino acids: CASSRGASGVPGGNIQYF. The CDR3 DNA is TGTGCCAGCAGTCGAGGGGCTAGCGGGGTTCCTGGGGGAAACATTCAGTACTTC.

CDR3 bases: TGTGCCAGCAGCGCTCTAGCGGGGTTGAGCACAGATACGCAGTATTTT. The encoded protein is CASSALAGLSTDTQYF. The chain links TRBV9 to TRBJ2-3; 9 nucleotides agree with TRBD2. The CDR3 length is 16 residues. V lost 3 bases, J lost 0 bases, and 5 bases stayed unmatched. CDR1 is SGDLS and CDR2 is YYNGEE in the germline V gene.

This clone was detected a few times. V is TRBV10-3 and J is TRBJ1-4; 9 bases map to TRBD1. In germline, CDR1 is ENHRY, CDR2 SYGVKD. J lost 8 bases, V lost 0 bases, and 1 base had no gene match. This CDR3 spans 14 amino acids. The CDR3 nucleotides read TGTGCCATCAGTGAGTCTACAGGGGGCGAAAAACTGTTTTTT. It is translated as CAISESTGGEKLFF.

The V gene is TRBV5-8, the J gene TRBJ2-1; tentative D call: TRBD1 (6 bases). Germline V gene sequence: CDR1 SGHTS, CDR2 YDEGEE. V was shortened by 7 bases and J by 8 bases, with 13 bases between the two germline ends. CDR3 size: 12 residues. The CDR3 loop is CASGTGFHEQFF. CDR3 nucleotide sequence: TGTGCCAGCGGAACAGGGTTCCATGAGCAGTTCTTC.

The J gene is TRBJ2-1, the V gene TRBV6-5, with D perhaps matching TRBD2 (6 bases). The germline CDR1 and CDR2 sequences are MNHEY and SVGAGI. This CDR3 spans 16 amino acids. V was clipped by 0 bases and J by 4 bases, with 13 bases between them. The CDR3, as DNA: TGTGCCAGCAGTTACTCTGCCCAGCGGGCGTACAATGAGCAGTTCTTC. Translated: CASSYSAQRAYNEQFF.

The chain joins TRBV5-1 to TRBJ1-1; no reliable D call. Germline loops: CDR1 SGHRS, CDR2 YFSETQ. V lost 0 bases to trimming and J lost 2 bases, with 11 bases between them. The CDR3 is 15 amino acids. The CDR3 DNA reads as TGCGCCAGCAGCTTGGCCTCAGGCGTTAACACTGAAGCTTTCTTT. This sequence encodes CASSLASGVNTEAFF.

This chain uses TRBV9 with TRBJ2-1; 13 bases fit TRBD2. There are 16 residues in the CDR3. Germline CDR1 reads SGDLS; CDR2 reads YYNGEE. Trimming took 4 bases from V and 7 from J; bases not matched to a gene: 8. The CDR3 DNA reads TGTGCCAGCAGCCGGACACTAGCGGGAGGGCGGAATGAGCAGTTCTTC. Protein: CASSRTLAGGRNEQFF. Drawing the rest from reference TRBV9 and TRBJ2-1, the complete variable domain is DSGVTQTPKHLITATGQRVTLRCSPRSGDLSVYWYQQSLDQGLQFLIQYYNGEERAKGNILERFSAQQFPDLHSELNLSSLELGDSALYFCASSRTLAGGRNEQFFGPGTRLTVL.

The rearrangement links TRBV12-3 or TRBV12-4 to TRBJ2-6, with D uncertain. V dropped 5 bases and J dropped 6 bases, with 8 bases sitting between them. This CDR3 has 13 residues. CDR3 bases: TGTGCCAGCAGTCTTCGTTCGGCCAACGTCCTGACTTTC. Its translation is CASSLRSANVLTF.

The rearrangement joins TRBV4-2 to TRBJ1-5, with unresolved D. Germline V gives CDR1 LGHNA, CDR2 YNFKEQ. The CDR3 is 13 residues long. V was pared by 3 bases and J by 0 bases, with 3 bases between. The DNA for the CDR3 is TGTGCCAGCAGCCACTATAGCAATCAGCCCCAGCATTTT. It translates to CASSHYSNQPQHF.

The J gene is TRBJ2-1, the V gene TRBV7-2; TRBD1 agrees at 9 bases. CDR1 SGHTA and CDR2 FQGNSA come from the germline V gene. J was trimmed by 5 bases and V by 5 bases; bases with no gene match: 19. The CDR3 length is 19 residues. The CDR3 DNA follows: TGTGCCAGCAGCCTACTCCGGGACAGGGCCTTTTTTAAGGACAATGAGCAGTTCTTC. Protein sequence: CASSLLRDRAFFKDNEQFF.

The J gene is TRBJ2-5, the V gene TRBV11-2; perhaps TRBD1 as D (5 bases). Trimming took 3 bases from V and 2 from J, leaving 10 bases between them. Looked up from germline, CDR1 is SGHAT and CDR2 is FQNNGV. The CDR3 has 14 residues. The CDR3 spells CASSFQGGQETQYF. The CDR3 region has the DNA TGTGCCAGCAGCTTTCAGGGCGGACAAGAGACCCAGTACTTC.

This chain links TRBV19 with TRBJ1-1; D is perhaps TRBD1 (5 bases). The germline CDR1 and CDR2 sequences are LNHDA and SQIVND (reference sequence). V lost 3 bases and J lost 2, with 13 bases in between. CDR3 size: 15 residues. CDR3 nucleotides: TGTGCCAGTAGTATCTCCCCTCAGGGAAACACTGAAGCTTTCTTT. This translates into CASSISPQGNTEAFF.

Only a few counts were recorded for this clone. The chain employs TRBV2 and TRBJ1-5; TRBD1 aligns across 11 bases. J lost 9 bases, V lost 4 bases, and 5 bases had no gene match. Germline loops: CDR1 SNHLY, CDR2 FYNNEI. The CDR3 loop spans 14 amino acids. The CDR3 DNA follows: TGTGCCAGCAGTGTGGACAGGGGGCCTACGCCCCAGCATTTT. Its translation: CASSVDRGPTPQHF. The entire variable domain, with the rest obtained from reference TRBV2 and TRBJ1-5, is as follows: EPEVTQTPSHQVTQMGQEVILRCVPISNHLYFYWYRQILGQKVEFLVSFYNNEISEKSEIFDDQFSVERPDGSNFTLKIRSTKLEDSAMYFCASSVDRGPTPQHFGDGTRLSIL.

V is TRBV6-2 or TRBV6-3 and J is TRBJ2-7; 10 bases line up with TRBD1. There are 16 residues in the CDR3. The germline CDR1 and CDR2 sequences are MNHEY and SVGEGT. With V trimmed by 5 bases and J by 2 bases, 9 bases remained unmatched. The CDR3 is CASSNPQTGGTYEQYF. CDR3 DNA: TGTGCCAGCAGTAACCCACAGACAGGGGGCACCTACGAGCAGTACTTC.

The V call is TRBV5-4, the J call TRBJ2-2, with 9 nucleotides matching TRBD2. The CDR3 runs to 16 residues. The germline gives CDR1 SGHNT, CDR2 YYREEE (reference sequence). V shed 3 bases and J 1 base; nucleotides not matched to a gene: 4. The CDR3 DNA follows: TGTGCCAGCAGCTCCCGACTAGCGGTGAACACCGGGGAGCTGTTTTTT. It specifies CASSSRLAVNTGELFF.

CDR3 residues: CASGLVLAGVGNTIYF. The CDR3 bases are TGTGCTAGTGGTTTGGTATTGGCAGGGGTTGGAAACACCATATATTTT. The chain couples TRBV12-5 to TRBJ1-3; D is perhaps TRBD1 (6 bases). Trimming took off 0 bases at V and 3 bases at J, with 12 bases between the two ends. The CDR3 runs to 16 residues. The germline V gene has CDR1 LGHNT and CDR2 FRNRAP.

The chain's CDR3 is CASSLRGGGGNQPQHF. CDR3 sequence (DNA): TGTGCCAGCAGTTTGCGGGGAGGGGGGGGCAATCAGCCCCAGCATTTT. This chain uses TRBV27 with TRBJ1-5, with D perhaps TRBD1 (6 bases). This CDR3 is built from 16 residues. From germline, CDR1 is MNHEY and CDR2 SMNVEV (reference sequence). Trimming removed 3 bases from V and 2 bases from J, with 14 bases in between.

The chain combines TRBV19 with TRBJ1-5; unclear D gene. The CDR3 consists of 15 residues. Germline V lookup: CDR1 LNHDA, CDR2 SQIVND (reference sequence). The V and J ends lost 10 bases and 0 bases respectively, with 16 bases between them. The CDR3 loop is CATRDQAYSNQPQHF. In DNA form, the CDR3 reads TGTGCCACCCGCGATCAGGCTTATAGCAATCAGCCCCAGCATTTT.

The V call is TRBV7-2, the J call TRBJ1-2; TRBD1 aligns across 11 bases. This CDR3 comprises 17 residues. Germline lookup yields CDR1 SGHTA and CDR2 FQGNSA. Trimming took 7 bases from V and 6 from J; bases not matched to a gene: 16. The DNA of the CDR3 is TGTGCCAGCATCCTACTCGGGGGGACAGGGGGTGTTAATGGCTACACCTTC. Protein sequence: CASILLGGTGGVNGYTF.